Listed below are T cell receptor beta chains from one sample, sequenced in a study of response to subunit inactivated influenza vaccine. TCRdb processed the RT-PCR reads anew with MiXCR; each CDR3 protein has one entry. The repertoire holds about 540,000 distinct CDR3 sequences, with around 15% as singletons. The source was PBMCs from blood, collected approximately 12 days after vaccination. These receptors originate from a man aged 45-65 years who received an inactivated influenza vaccine. CDR3s leave out the opening cysteine and the closing phenylalanine or tryptophan. The D gene is left open where the match is weak.

cdr3_length j_call v_call d_call cdr3_aa
12 TRBJ2-7 TRBV4-3 . ASSPTTGRYEQY
16 TRBJ2-3 TRBV4-3 TRBD2 ASSQDKLAGGEIDTQY
13 TRBJ1-4 TRBV20-1 . SARDSSSFNEKLF
13 TRBJ2-5 TRBV5-1 TRBD1 ASRRDRGQAETQY
12 TRBJ1-1 TRBV7-2 . ASSPTYRNTEAF
10 TRBJ2-3 TRBV13 . ASRAGFDTQY
16 TRBJ2-2 TRBV15 TRBD1 ATSAPGVDRDDTGELF
13 TRBJ2-7 TRBV5-1 . ASSLYGPSSYEQY
16 TRBJ2-7 TRBV4-1 . ASSQAAHTVDIIYEQY
11 TRBJ1-3 TRBV7-4 . APKRGSGNTIY
13 TRBJ2-1 TRBV15 . ATSRDLNSWDEQF
12 TRBJ2-5 TRBV12-3/TRBV12-4 . ASSSTGHQETQY
12 TRBJ2-1 TRBV15 . ATKVGPGGNEQF
14 TRBJ2-3 TRBV5-1 . ASSLVSQGFTDTQY
12 TRBJ2-5 TRBV20-1 TRBD1 SARDAGGRETQY
13 TRBJ2-1 TRBV7-8 TRBD2 ASNEIGLAYNEQF
13 TRBJ2-3 TRBV20-1 TRBD2 SARKTSGYTDTQY